One sample yielded the 25 T cell receptor beta chains listed below, sequenced in a study of blood T cell repertoires in COVID-19. Sequencing was performed with immunoSEQ multiplex PCR; in TCRdb, only in-frame clones are kept and a portion is missing. This repertoire shows over 200,000 clones, 75% to 85% found once; its top ten account for roughly 1.3%. Sequenced material: peripheral blood. These receptor sequences come from a woman aged 25-40 years with COVID-19, enrolled during active disease.

The rearrangement joins TRBV19 to TRBJ2-5, with D possibly TRBD1 on 7 matching bases. Germline V gene data show CDR1 as LNHDA and CDR2 as SQIVND (reference sequence). There are 11 residues in the CDR3. CDR3 amino acids: CGGQGGETQYF. CDR3 DNA sequence: TGTGGGGGGCAGGGGGGTGAGACCCAGTACTTC.

The chain is built from TRBV2 and TRBJ2-4, with a possible D match to TRBD1 (7 bases). The V end lost 11 bases, the J end lost 5 bases, and 16 bases lay between the germline ends. The CDR3 loop spans 13 amino acids. Germline V lookup: CDR1 SNHLY, CDR2 FYNNEI. In nucleotides, the CDR3 is TGTGCCGGAACCGGCGGGACAGAAAACATTCAGTACTTC. Its protein product is CAGTGGTENIQYF.

CDR3 sequence: CASSIGQSGNQPQHF. As DNA, the CDR3 is TGTGCCAGTAGTATCGGACAGAGTGGGAATCAGCCCCAGCATTTT. The chain employs TRBV19 and TRBJ1-5, with D perhaps matching TRBD1 (6 bases). CDR3 length: 15 amino acids. V shed 3 bases and J shed 4 bases, with 13 bases lying between them. Per germline, CDR1 LNHDA and CDR2 SQIVND (reference sequence).

V and J are TRBV6-5 and TRBJ2-1; 12 nucleotides align to TRBD2. V was clipped by 7 bases and J by 6 bases; unmatched bases: 4. CDR1 MNHEY and CDR2 SVGAGI come from the germline V gene. The CDR3 is made up of 14 amino acids. Here the CDR3 reads CASTTSGGINEQFF. The CDR3 coding sequence is TGTGCCAGCACGACTAGCGGGGGTATCAATGAGCAGTTCTTC.

V is TRBV24-1 and J is TRBJ2-7; TRBD2 matches 11 bases. The germline V gene has CDR1 KGHDR and CDR2 SFDVKD. J was trimmed by 4 bases and V by 5 bases; bases with no gene match: 15. The CDR3 is 18 amino acids. CDR3 region: CATSAPGGTSGEAYEQYF. In DNA, the CDR3 is TGTGCCACCAGTGCCCCGGGGGGGACTAGCGGCGAGGCGTACGAGCAGTACTTC.

In DNA form, the CDR3 reads TGTGCCAGCTCACCAAAGCAGGCGCGTAGCACAGATACGCAGTATTTT. The encoded protein is CASSPKQARSTDTQYF. V is TRBV18 and J is TRBJ2-3; D ambiguous. The CDR3 sequence is 16 residues long. Trimming took off 2 bases at V and 0 bases at J, with 12 bases between the two ends. Germline V lookup: CDR1 KGHSH, CDR2 LQKENI.

This chain's CDR3 is CASSLRTGALSNQPQHF. The CDR3 bases are TGTGCCAGCAGTTTAAGGACAGGGGCCCTTAGCAATCAGCCCCAGCATTTT. V and J are TRBV28 and TRBJ1-5, with 9 bases lining up with TRBD1. This CDR3 comprises 17 residues. Germline CDR1 reads MDHEN; CDR2 reads SYDVKM. The V segment lost 2 bases and the J segment 0 bases; nucleotides outside the gene matches: 5.

This clone was observed many times. This chain joins TRBV7-2 and TRBJ2-7, with TRBD1 identical over 8 bases. The CDR3 contains 17 residues. In germline, CDR1 is SGHTA, CDR2 FQGNSA. V shed 4 bases and J 6 bases; nucleotides not matched to a gene: 17. This chain's CDR3 is CASSSLHSDRGPGEQYF. The CDR3 bases are TGTGCCAGCAGCTCCTTACACTCTGACAGGGGTCCGGGCGAGCAGTACTTC. The full variable domain, completed using reference TRBV7-2 and TRBJ2-7, is GAGVSQSPSNKVTEKGKDVELRCDPISGHTALYWYRQSLGQGLEFLIYFQGNSAPDKSGLPSDRFSAERTGGSVSTLTIQRTQQEDSAVYLCASSSLHSDRGPGEQYFGPGTRLTVT.

This chain uses TRBV6-1 with TRBJ2-7; TRBD1 agrees at 11 bases. Per the germline V gene, CDR1 is MNHNS and CDR2 is SASEGT. The CDR3 is made up of 17 amino acids. V lost 0 bases to trimming and J lost 3 bases; unmatched junction nucleotides: 7. The CDR3 spells CASSEATGTGGYYEQYF. The CDR3, as DNA: TGTGCCAGCAGTGAAGCCACCGGGACAGGGGGTTACTACGAGCAGTACTTC.

V gene TRBV3-1 (or the pseudogene TRBV3-2) combines with J gene TRBJ2-1; D may be TRBD2 (6 bases). V was trimmed by 1 base and J by 8 bases, leaving 12 bases between them. CDR3 length equals 14 residues. Per the germline V gene, CDR1 is LGHDT and CDR2 is YNNKEL (reference sequence). The CDR3 nucleotides are TGTGCCAGCAGCCAAGGCGGGATCGGGTATGAGCAGTTCTTC. Its protein product is CASSQGGIGYEQFF.

This clone was found a few times. As DNA, the CDR3 is TGTGCCAGCAGCCATGGACAGGGTGAGAATGAGCAGTTCTTC. It specifies CASSHGQGENEQFF. This chain joins TRBV7-9 and TRBJ2-1, with TRBD1 matching 8 bases. Germline CDR1 SEHNR, CDR2 FQNEAQ (reference sequence). The CDR3 has 14 residues. Trimming took 5 bases from V and 7 from J; bases not matched to a gene: 7.

The chain carries TRBV19 and TRBJ2-2, with TRBD1 as a possible D gene (5 bases). CDR1 is LNHDA and CDR2 is SQIVND in the germline V gene (reference sequence). The CDR3 length is 13 residues. V was shortened by 6 bases and J by 1 base, with 6 bases between the two germline ends. CDR3 region: CASSTGNTGELFF. DNA of the CDR3: TGTGCCAGTAGCACAGGGAACACCGGGGAGCTGTTTTTT.

The V and J genes are TRBV3-1 (or the pseudogene TRBV3-2) and TRBJ1-3; D call uncertain. V lost 1 base, J lost 2 bases, and 3 bases lay in between. This CDR3 is built from 13 residues. CDR1 is LGHDT and CDR2 is YNNKEL in the germline V gene (reference sequence). The CDR3 DNA sequence: TGTGCCAGCAGCCAAGCTGCTGGAAACACCATATATTTT. Translation gives CASSQAAGNTIYF.

This chain joins TRBV5-4 and TRBJ2-1, with 12 bases lining up with TRBD2. CDR1 is SGHNT and CDR2 is YYREEE in the germline V gene (reference sequence). Trimming removed 4 bases from V and 7 bases from J; junction bases left unmatched: 12. The CDR3 totals 17 residues. CDR3 amino acids: CASSPLTQLAGGNEQFF. The CDR3 DNA follows: TGTGCCAGCAGCCCCTTGACCCAACTAGCGGGGGGAAATGAGCAGTTCTTC.

There are a few counts of this clone. The CDR3 sequence is CASSLLADTQYF. The CDR3, as DNA: TGTGCCAGCAGCTTACTAGCAGATACGCAGTATTTT. The J gene is TRBJ2-3, the V gene TRBV7-3, with unresolved D. The CDR3 has 12 residues. V lost 2 bases and J 4 bases, leaving 4 bases between the germline ends. Germline V gene sequence: CDR1 SGHTA, CDR2 FQGTGA.

This clone was observed a few times. The chain combines TRBV27 with TRBJ1-6, with a weak D call TRBD1 (5 bases). Germline CDR1 reads MNHEY; CDR2 reads SMNVEV (reference sequence). Trimming pared 0 bases from V and 6 bases from J, leaving 15 bases between. The CDR3 spans 17 residues. As DNA, the CDR3 is TGTGCCAGCAGTTTATCTTGGGGGGGAATGGGTAATTCACCCCTCCACTTT. It yields the protein CASSLSWGGMGNSPLHF.

This chain links TRBV4-3 with TRBJ1-1; D uncertain. Per the germline V gene, CDR1 is LGHNA and CDR2 is YSLEER. This CDR3 contains 16 residues. The V gene lost 1 base and the J gene lost 2 bases, with 14 bases spanning the gap. CDR3 bases: TGCGCCAGCAGCCAAGGCCCCGGGTTGGGTAACACTGAAGCTTTCTTT. Translated, it gives CASSQGPGLGNTEAFF.

This clone occurred a few times. This chain links TRBV4-3 with TRBJ2-2; D unresolved. The V end was cut by 0 bases, the J end by 1 base, with 9 bases between. CDR1 is LGHNA and CDR2 is YSLEER in the germline V gene. CDR3 length: 16 amino acids. Here the CDR3 reads CASSQDPVMNTGELFF. CDR3 in DNA: TGCGCCAGCAGCCAAGATCCGGTCATGAACACCGGGGAGCTGTTTTTT.

In DNA, the CDR3 is TGTGCCAGCAGTCTCCTCAAGACAGGGGTAAAAAATTCACCCCTCCACTTT. Amino acid sequence: CASSLLKTGVKNSPLHF. V is TRBV27 and J is TRBJ1-6; 8 bases map to TRBD1. This CDR3 is 17 amino acids long. Per the germline V gene, CDR1 is MNHEY and CDR2 is SMNVEV (reference sequence). The V segment lost 5 bases and the J segment 7 bases; nucleotides outside the gene matches: 13.

CDR3 DNA: TGTGCCAGCAGCTTACGGGACAGCTTGTACCAAGAGACCCAGTACTTC. Residues: CASSLRDSLYQETQYF. The chain carries TRBV11-2 and TRBJ2-5; the match to TRBD1 covers 7 bases. The CDR3 sequence is 16 residues long. CDR1 is SGHAT, CDR2 FQNNGV, per germline. Trimming at V came to 2 bases and at J to 0 bases, leaving 6 bases not matched to a gene.

The rearrangement joins TRBV5-5 to TRBJ2-2; D is possibly TRBD1 (5 bases). The CDR3 is 13 residues long. Germline values: CDR1 SGHKS, CDR2 YYEKEE (reference sequence). Trimming stripped 3 bases from V and 3 bases from J, with 6 bases between. The CDR3 spells CASSSQDTGELFF. CDR3 sequence (DNA): TGTGCCAGCAGCTCACAGGACACCGGGGAGCTGTTTTTT.

This clone was seen only once. The chain employs TRBV7-9 and TRBJ2-3; 12 nucleotides match TRBD2. The CDR3 contains 15 residues. The germline gives CDR1 SEHNR, CDR2 FQNEAQ (reference sequence). V lost 6 bases and J lost 2; bases outside the gene matches: 3. CDR3 amino acids: CASSLAGGDTDTQYF. Written as DNA, the CDR3 is TGTGCCAGCAGTCTAGCGGGGGGGGACACAGATACGCAGTATTTT.

The gene calls are TRBV6-5 and TRBJ1-6; weak D call: TRBD1 (6 bases). The CDR3 consists of 12 residues. V was trimmed by 7 bases and J by 13 bases, leaving 14 bases between them. Germline-derived CDR1 and CDR2 are MNHEY and SVGAGI. In DNA, the CDR3 is TGTGCCAGCAACCTACCTCAGGGGCCCCTCCACTTT. This sequence encodes CASNLPQGPLHF.

As for this clone: The same CDR3 can be traced to other DNA sequences in this sample. The chain has TRBV28 and TRBJ1-2; D is undetermined. Germline loops: CDR1 MDHEN, CDR2 SYDVKM. The CDR3 is 13 amino acids. With 2 bases removed from V and 5 bases from J, the gap between germline ends came to 9 bases. CDR3 coding DNA: TGTGCCAGCAGTTTAGGGGAGACTTATGGCTACACCTTC. It is translated as CASSLGETYGYTF.

The rearrangement uses TRBV30 and TRBJ1-1; a weak D match, TRBD1 (6 bases). CDR3 length: 13 residues. The V end lost 5 bases, the J end lost 5 bases, and 15 bases lay between the germline ends. The germline CDR1 and CDR2 sequences are GTSNPN and SVGIG (reference sequence). Here the CDR3 reads CAWLRVRGTEAFF. The CDR3 DNA reads TGTGCCTGGCTAAGAGTTAGGGGGACTGAAGCTTTCTTT. The full variable domain, in which reference TRBV30 and TRBJ1-1 provide the parts outside the CDR3, is SQTIHQWPATLVQPVGSPLSLECTVEGTSNPNLYWYRQAAGRGLQLLFYSVGIGQISSEVPQNLSASRPQDRQFILSSKKLLLSDSGFYLCAWLRVRGTEAFFGQGTRLTVV.